What follows describes a single TCR beta chain. This sample was included in a study of blood T cell repertoires in COVID-19. As for the study in general: T cells, B-cell-depleted T cells, or PBMCs provided the cDNA or gDNA that served as material.

Original handling: It was from reference gene primer amplification that nucleated cell counts were estimated. Only in-frame clones appear in the TCRdb table, and some are missing; sequencing was by immunoSEQ multiplex PCR. The V and J calls and clone size come from that table; D and trimming were worked out from the DNA. The sample lists roughly 200,000 clones; 90% were seen once. The germline V and J ends were trimmed by 5 bases and 2 bases, with 15 bases remaining between them. The CDR3 is 15 residues long. Germline assignment: CDR1 SEHNR and CDR2 FQNEAQ (reference sequence). The sequence came from a man aged 50 to 60 with acute or convalescent COVID-19. The chain couples TRBV7-9 to TRBJ1-1, with D possibly being TRBD1 (5 bases). The sample comprised peripheral blood. The DNA of the CDR3 is TGTGCCAGCAGCCGGGTGGGGGGACCTAACACTGAAGCTTTCTTT. It yields the protein CASSRVGGPNTEAFF.